The sequence of this T cell receptor (beta chain) was determined in a study of CD8+ T cells in alopecia areata. Study context: Grafted skin came from C3H/HeJ donors with spontaneous alopecia (about 6-13 months old) and was placed on roughly 7-10-week-old female C3H/HeJ mice.

The germline V gene encodes CDR1 NSQYPW and CDR2 LRSPGD (reference sequence). The V and J ends lost 0 bases and 4 bases respectively, with 9 bases between them. The CDR3 loop spans 14 amino acids. In the case of this clone: The antigen is unknown. The gene symbols are mouse symbols. The DNA ends 4 residues before the CDR3 does, and the rest of the CDR3 is filled in from the germline J gene. This CDR3 is also generated by other DNA sequences in the sample.

CD4, CD8alpha, NKG2D, NKG2ACE and other markers were used to sort pooled cutaneous lymph node cells. Extraction and reverse transcription of RNA yielded cDNA as the sequencing template. TCRdb keeps only in-frame clones here, not all; method: immunoSEQ multiplex PCR. The sample has roughly 260,000 clones, none seen only once. Study-level points and caveats: Sequence data from scalp samples additionally include resident alphabeta T cells of normal skin.

This sequence originates from a C3H/HeJ mouse with alopecia areata. The mouse strain carries the MHC haplotype H2-k. The chain carries TRBV1 and TRBJ1-2; possible D gene TRBD1, 5 bases. Sequenced material: CD4+ T cells sorted from a lymph node. The CDR3: CTCSADPGGSDYTF. The covered CDR3 bases are TGCACCTGCAGTGCAGATCCGGGGGGCTCC.